This T cell receptor (beta chain) was sequenced in a study of response to subunit inactivated influenza vaccine. TCRdb called the RT-PCR reads again in MiXCR, with one record for every CDR3 protein. The table shows roughly 570,000 distinct CDR3 sequences, with around 15% occurring only once. The sample holds a few counts of this clonotype. Its antigen remains unknown. V shed 3 bases and J shed 6 bases, with 11 bases lying between them. The length of the CDR3 is 13 residues. General study findings and limits: Researchers suggested that each seasonal influenza vaccination recruits few new T cells.

Source: PBMCs from blood, taken 11 to 12 days after vaccination. The rearrangement joins TRBV12-3 or TRBV12-4 to TRBJ1-1, with D unclear. This clonotype was obtained from a man aged 50-60 years who received an inactivated influenza vaccine. The CDR3 bases are TGTGCCAGCAGTTTCGTCGTAATCGCTGAAGCTTTCTTT. Its protein product is CASSFVVIAEAFF.